These 5 T cell receptor beta chains were sequenced from one sample in a study of cytomegalovirus exposure and HLA in healthy donors (dated by TCRdb to the late 2010s). To prepare the library, the immunoSEQ multiplex PCR assay was applied. A mixture of 60 forward primers for TCR Vbeta segments and 13 reverse primers for TCR Jbeta segments was used in the multiplex PCR. TCRdb's version of the immuneACCESS table is confined to in-frame rearrangements and falls short of the full clone set. An unresolved V gene accounts for under half of the shortfall where checked; the remainder is of unknown origin. This sample has around 62,000 clones in its table, and less than 80% of those were observed once. Of the sample, over 7% falls within the top ten clones. Sequenced material: PBMCs. The receptors here all came from a man between 60 and 75 years old in good health and CMV-seropositive.

This clone occurred a few times. The chain carries TRBV7-2 and TRBJ2-3; the match to TRBD2 covers 7 bases. Trimming took 0 bases from V and 2 from J; bases not matched to a gene: 17. Germline assignment: CDR1 SGHTA and CDR2 FQGNSA. The CDR3 length is 20 residues. CDR3 residues: CASSLAPSYFRSGPTDTQYF. As DNA, the CDR3 is TGTGCCAGCAGCTTAGCCCCCTCTTATTTTCGTAGCGGGCCCACAGATACGCAGTATTTT.

The rearrangement links TRBV6-6 to TRBJ1-2; 7 nucleotides line up with TRBD1. Germline assignment: CDR1 MNHNY and CDR2 SVGAGI (reference sequence). V lost 4 bases to trimming and J lost 8 bases; unmatched junction nucleotides: 10. The CDR3 is 14 amino acids. CDR3 coding DNA: TGTGCCAGCAGTTCCCTGGACAGGCGTGGGGGCTACACCTTC. Its protein is CASSSLDRRGGYTF.

This chain uses TRBV10-3 with TRBJ1-1; D possibly corresponds to TRBD1 (5 bases). Germline-derived CDR1 and CDR2 are ENHRY and SYGVKD. Between the trimmed V and J ends, which lost 6 bases and 1 base, there was a span of 12 bases. The CDR3 covers 14 residues. The CDR3 loop reads CAISIQEGNTEAFF. Here the CDR3 DNA reads TGTGCCATCAGCATACAGGAGGGGAACACTGAAGCTTTCTTT.

Comment on this clone: Other DNA sequences of this sample code for an identical CDR3. The gene calls are TRBV5-1 and TRBJ2-7, with 9 bases lining up with TRBD1. V lost 0 bases, J lost 2 bases, and 0 bases stayed unmatched. Germline loops: CDR1 SGHRS, CDR2 YFSETQ. The length of the CDR3 is 14 residues. The chain's CDR3 is CASSLGTGAYEQYF. For the CDR3, the DNA is TGCGCCAGCAGCTTGGGGACAGGGGCCTACGAGCAGTACTTC.

The V gene is TRBV5-6, the J gene TRBJ1-1; 9 nucleotides line up with TRBD1. Germline trimming cut 5 bases from V and 5 bases from J; bases unmatched to any gene: 7. From germline, CDR1 is SGHDT and CDR2 YYEEEE. The CDR3 totals 14 residues. In DNA, the CDR3 is TGTGCCAGCAGGCGTCGGACAGGGGTGACTGAAGCTTTCTTT. As protein: CASRRRTGVTEAFF.